This TCR beta chain was captured by sequencing in a study of a mutant IDH1 vaccine in newly diagnosed glioma. Study-wide context: Across weeks 1, 3, 5, 7, 11, 15, 19 and 23, patients received a vaccination each time, eight in all. Sex among treated patients split about 60% male, around 38% female; mean age was roughly 40 years.

Assay used: immunoSEQ multiplex PCR; TCRdb lists only in-frame clones, some missing. The sample has roughly 130,000 clones, about four fifths seen once; the top ten hold 5% to 7%. This sample's time point: week 11, during vaccination. Every vaccination contained 300 ug of the mutant IDH1 20-mer peptide and was paired with topical imiquimod. Details on this clone: As yet, its antigen is unknown.

The CDR3 contains 15 residues. Per the germline V gene, CDR1 is MNHEY and CDR2 is SVGAGI. Trimming removed 4 bases from V and 2 bases from J, with 13 bases in between. The clonotype originates from a man aged 35 to 55 with glioma. The gene calls are TRBV6-5 and TRBJ2-3, with D possibly matching TRBD2 (5 bases). The sequences come from PBMCs, collected from a glioma patient whose treatment included an IDH1 peptide vaccine. In DNA, the CDR3 is TGTGCCAGCAGTTCCTCGGGGTTAACCACAGATACGCAGTATTTT. Its translation: CASSSSGLTTDTQYF.